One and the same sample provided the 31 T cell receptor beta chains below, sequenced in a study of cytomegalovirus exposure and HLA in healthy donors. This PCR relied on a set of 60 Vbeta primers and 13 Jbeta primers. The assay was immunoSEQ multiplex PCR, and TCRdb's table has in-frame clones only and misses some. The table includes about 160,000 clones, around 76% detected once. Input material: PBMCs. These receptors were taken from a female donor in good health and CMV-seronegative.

This chain's CDR3 is CAWSVGRGETQYF. CDR3 sequence (DNA): TGTGCCTGGAGTGTGGGCAGGGGGGAGACCCAGTACTTC. This chain connects TRBV30 to TRBJ2-5, with 7 bases matching TRBD1. Trimming at V came to 0 bases and at J to 5 bases, leaving 3 bases not matched to a gene. Germline V gene sequence: CDR1 GTSNPN, CDR2 SVGIG (reference sequence). The CDR3 length is 13 residues. The full variable domain, in which reference TRBV30 and TRBJ2-5 provide the parts outside the CDR3, is SQTIHQWPATLVQPVGSPLSLECTVEGTSNPNLYWYRQAAGRGLQLLFYSVGIGQISSEVPQNLSASRPQDRQFILSSKKLLLSDSGFYLCAWSVGRGETQYFGPGTRLLVL.

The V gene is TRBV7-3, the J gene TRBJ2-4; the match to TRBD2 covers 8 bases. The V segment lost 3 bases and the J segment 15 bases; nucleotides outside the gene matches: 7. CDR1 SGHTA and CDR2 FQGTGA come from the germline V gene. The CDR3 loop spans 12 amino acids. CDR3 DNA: TGTGCCAGCAGCTTTACGGGGGGGCCGTTGTACTTC. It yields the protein CASSFTGGPLYF. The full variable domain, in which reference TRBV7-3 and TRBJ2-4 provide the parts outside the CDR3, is GAGVSQTPSNKVTEKGKYVELRCDPISGHTALYWYRQSLGQGPEFLIYFQGTGAADDSGLPNDRFFAVRPEGSVSTLKIQRTERGDSAVYLCASSFTGGPLYFGAGTRLSVL.

DNA for the CDR3: TGCGCCAGCAGCCTCTTCCAGGCCACAGATACGCAGTATTTT. It specifies CASSLFQATDTQYF. J is TRBJ2-3 and V is TRBV5-1, with D unclear. V lost 4 bases and J lost 2, with 11 bases in between. There are 14 residues in the CDR3. Germline CDR1 SGHRS, CDR2 YFSETQ.

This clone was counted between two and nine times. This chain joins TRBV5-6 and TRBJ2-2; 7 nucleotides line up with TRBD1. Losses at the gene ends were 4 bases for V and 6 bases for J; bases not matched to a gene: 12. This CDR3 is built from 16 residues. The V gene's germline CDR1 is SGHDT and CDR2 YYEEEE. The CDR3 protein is CASSPRTGVFAGELFF. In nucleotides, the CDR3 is TGTGCCAGCAGCCCTCGAACAGGGGTTTTTGCCGGGGAGCTGTTTTTT.

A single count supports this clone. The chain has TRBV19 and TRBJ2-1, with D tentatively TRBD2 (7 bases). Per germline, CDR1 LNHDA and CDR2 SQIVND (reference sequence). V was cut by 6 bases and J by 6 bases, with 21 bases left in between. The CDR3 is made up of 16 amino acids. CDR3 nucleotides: TGTGCCAGTAGCACCATGATAGGGGGGGGAACCAATGAGCAGTTCTTC. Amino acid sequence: CASSTMIGGGTNEQFF.

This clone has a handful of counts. For the CDR3, the DNA is TGTGCCAGCAGCCCTGTTGAGGGCTGGGCGACAGATACGCAGTATTTT. Residues: CASSPVEGWATDTQYF. The V call is TRBV27, the J call TRBJ2-3; tentative D call: TRBD2 (5 bases). Germline loops: CDR1 MNHEY, CDR2 SMNVEV (reference sequence). The CDR3 extends over 16 amino acids. The V gene lost 6 bases and the J gene lost 3 bases, with 19 bases spanning the gap.

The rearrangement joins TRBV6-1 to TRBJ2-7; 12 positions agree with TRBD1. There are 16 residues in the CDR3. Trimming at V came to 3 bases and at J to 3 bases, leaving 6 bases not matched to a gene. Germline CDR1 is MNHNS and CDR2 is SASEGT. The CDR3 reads CASSEGQGALIYEQYF. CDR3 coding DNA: TGTGCCAGCAGTGAGGGACAGGGGGCATTGATCTACGAGCAGTACTTC.

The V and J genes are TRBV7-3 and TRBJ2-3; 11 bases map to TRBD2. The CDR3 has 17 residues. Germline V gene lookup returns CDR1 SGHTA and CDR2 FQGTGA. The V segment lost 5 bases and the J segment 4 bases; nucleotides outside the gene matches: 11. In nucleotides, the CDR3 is TGTGCCAGCAGCCCAACACCCACTAGCGGGAGAGCAGATACGCAGTATTTT. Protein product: CASSPTPTSGRADTQYF.

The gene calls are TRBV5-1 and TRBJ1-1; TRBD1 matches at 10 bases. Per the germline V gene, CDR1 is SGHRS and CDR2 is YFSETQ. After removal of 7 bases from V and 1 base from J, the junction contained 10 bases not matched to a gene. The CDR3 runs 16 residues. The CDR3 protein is CASSEETGGRNTEAFF. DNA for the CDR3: TGCGCCAGCTCCGAAGAGACAGGGGGCCGGAACACTGAAGCTTTCTTT.

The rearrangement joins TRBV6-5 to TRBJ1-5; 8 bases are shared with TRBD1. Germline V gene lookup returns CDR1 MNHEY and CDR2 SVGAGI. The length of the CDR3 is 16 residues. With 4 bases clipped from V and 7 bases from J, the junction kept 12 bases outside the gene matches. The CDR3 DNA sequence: TGTGCCAGCAGTTCACGACCAGGGGGCGCGTCCCAGCCCCAGCATTTT. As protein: CASSSRPGGASQPQHF.

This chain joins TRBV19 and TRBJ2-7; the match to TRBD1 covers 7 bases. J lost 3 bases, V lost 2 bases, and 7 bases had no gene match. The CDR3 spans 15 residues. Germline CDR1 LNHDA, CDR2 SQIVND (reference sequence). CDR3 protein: CASSILAGGFYEQYF. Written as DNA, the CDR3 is TGTGCCAGTAGTATACTGGCAGGGGGATTCTACGAGCAGTACTTC.

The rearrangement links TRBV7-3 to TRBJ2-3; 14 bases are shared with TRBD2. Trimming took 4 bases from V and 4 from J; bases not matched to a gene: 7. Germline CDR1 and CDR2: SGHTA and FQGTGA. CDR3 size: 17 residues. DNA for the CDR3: TGTGCCAGCAGCTCGACTAGCGGGGGGGGTTGGGCAGATACGCAGTATTTT. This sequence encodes CASSSTSGGGWADTQYF.

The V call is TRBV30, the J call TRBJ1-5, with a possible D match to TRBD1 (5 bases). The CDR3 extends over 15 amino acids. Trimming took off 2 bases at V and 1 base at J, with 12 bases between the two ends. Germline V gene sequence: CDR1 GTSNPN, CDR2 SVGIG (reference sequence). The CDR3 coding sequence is TGTGCCTGGAGTACCGGGGGTGGGAGCAATCAGCCCCAGCATTTT. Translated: CAWSTGGGSNQPQHF.

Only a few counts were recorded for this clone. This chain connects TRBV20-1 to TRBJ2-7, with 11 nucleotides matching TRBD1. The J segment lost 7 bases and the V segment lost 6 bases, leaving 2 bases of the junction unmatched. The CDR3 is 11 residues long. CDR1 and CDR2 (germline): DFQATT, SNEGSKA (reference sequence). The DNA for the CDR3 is TGCAGTGCGGGACAGGGGGTAGAGCAGTACTTC. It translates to CSAGQGVEQYF.

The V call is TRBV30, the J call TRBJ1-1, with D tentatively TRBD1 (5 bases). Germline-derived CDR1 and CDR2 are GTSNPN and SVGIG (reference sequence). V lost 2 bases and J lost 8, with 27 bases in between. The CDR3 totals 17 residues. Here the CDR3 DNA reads TGTGCCTGGAGTCCTTGGTTGGTTAAGTATCGGAGGGGCGAAGCTTTCTTT. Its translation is CAWSPWLVKYRRGEAFF.

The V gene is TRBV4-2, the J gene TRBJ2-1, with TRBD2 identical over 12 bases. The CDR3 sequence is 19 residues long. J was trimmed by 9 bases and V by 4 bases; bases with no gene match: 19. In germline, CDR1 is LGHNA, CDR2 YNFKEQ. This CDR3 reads CASSPLAGGLIPSTGEQFF. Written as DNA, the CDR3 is TGTGCCAGCAGCCCCCTAGCGGGGGGGCTCATTCCCTCCACGGGTGAGCAGTTCTTC.

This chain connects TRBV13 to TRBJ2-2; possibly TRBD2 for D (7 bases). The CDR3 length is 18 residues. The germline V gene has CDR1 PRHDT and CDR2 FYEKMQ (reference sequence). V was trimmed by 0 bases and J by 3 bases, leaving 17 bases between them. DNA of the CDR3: TGTGCCAGCAGCTTAGGTTGGCGGGGGCCCTTCTACACCGGGGAGCTGTTTTTT. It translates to CASSLGWRGPFYTGELFF. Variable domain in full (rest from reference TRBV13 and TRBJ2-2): AAGVIQSPRHLIKEKRETATLKCYPIPRHDTVYWYQQGPGQDPQFLISFYEKMQSDKGSIPDRFSAQQFSDYHSELNMSSLELGDSALYFCASSLGWRGPFYTGELFFGEGSRLTVL.

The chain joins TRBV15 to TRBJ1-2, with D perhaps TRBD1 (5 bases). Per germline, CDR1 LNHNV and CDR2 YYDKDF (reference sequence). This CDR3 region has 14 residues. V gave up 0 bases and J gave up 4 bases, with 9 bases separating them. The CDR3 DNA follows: TGTGCCACCAGCAGAGAAGCAGGGCCCTATGGCTACACCTTC. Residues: CATSREAGPYGYTF.

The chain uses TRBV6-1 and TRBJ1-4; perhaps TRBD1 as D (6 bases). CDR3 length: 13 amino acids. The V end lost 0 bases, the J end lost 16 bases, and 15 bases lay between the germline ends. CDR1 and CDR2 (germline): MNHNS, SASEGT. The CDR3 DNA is TGTGCCAGCAGTGAAGCGACCAGGACAGTTCGGTTTTTT. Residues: CASSEATRTVRFF.

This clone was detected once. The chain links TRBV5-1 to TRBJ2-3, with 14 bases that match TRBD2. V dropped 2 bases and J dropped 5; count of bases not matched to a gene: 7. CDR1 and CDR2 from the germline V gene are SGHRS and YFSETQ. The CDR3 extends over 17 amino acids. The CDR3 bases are TGCGCCAGCAGCTTAGCGGGACTAGCGGGGGCAGGAGATACGCAGTATTTT. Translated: CASSLAGLAGAGDTQYF. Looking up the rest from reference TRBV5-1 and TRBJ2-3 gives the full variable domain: KAGVTQTPRYLIKTRGQQVTLSCSPISGHRSVSWYQQTPGQGLQFLFEYFSETQRNKGNFPGRFSGRQFSNSRSEMNVSTLELGDSALYLCASSLAGLAGAGDTQYFGPGTRLTVL.

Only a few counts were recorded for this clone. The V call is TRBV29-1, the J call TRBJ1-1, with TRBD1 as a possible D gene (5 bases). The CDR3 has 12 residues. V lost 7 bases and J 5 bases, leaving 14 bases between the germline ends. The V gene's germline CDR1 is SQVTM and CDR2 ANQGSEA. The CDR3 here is CSGGEVGTEAFF. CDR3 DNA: TGCAGCGGGGGGGAAGTTGGAACTGAAGCTTTCTTT.

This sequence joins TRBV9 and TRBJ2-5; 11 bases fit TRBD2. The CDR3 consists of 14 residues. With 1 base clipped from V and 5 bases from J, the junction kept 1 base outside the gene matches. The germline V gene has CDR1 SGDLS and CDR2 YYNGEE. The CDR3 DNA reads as TGTGCCAGCAGCGTAACTAGCGGGGGTGAGACCCAGTACTTC. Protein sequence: CASSVTSGGETQYF.

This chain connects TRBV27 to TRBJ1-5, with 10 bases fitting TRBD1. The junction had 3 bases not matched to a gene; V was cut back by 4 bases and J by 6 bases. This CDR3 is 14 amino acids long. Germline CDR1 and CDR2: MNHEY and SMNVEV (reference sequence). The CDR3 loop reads CASSSGTGVQPQHF. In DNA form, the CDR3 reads TGTGCCAGCAGTTCCGGGACAGGGGTTCAGCCCCAGCATTTT.

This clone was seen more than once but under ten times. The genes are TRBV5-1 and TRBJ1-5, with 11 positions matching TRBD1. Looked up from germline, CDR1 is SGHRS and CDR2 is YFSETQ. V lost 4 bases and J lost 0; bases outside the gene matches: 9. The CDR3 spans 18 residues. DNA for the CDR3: TGCGCCAGCAGCCGAATAGCGGGACAGGGGGTTAGCAATCAGCCCCAGCATTTT. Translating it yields CASSRIAGQGVSNQPQHF.

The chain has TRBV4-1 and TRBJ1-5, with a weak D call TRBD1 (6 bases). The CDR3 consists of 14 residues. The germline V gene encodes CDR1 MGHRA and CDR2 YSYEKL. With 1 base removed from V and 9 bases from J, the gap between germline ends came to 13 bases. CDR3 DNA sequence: TGCGCCAGCAGCCAAGGAGGGGGGAGGGGGCCCCAGCATTTT. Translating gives CASSQGGGRGPQHF.

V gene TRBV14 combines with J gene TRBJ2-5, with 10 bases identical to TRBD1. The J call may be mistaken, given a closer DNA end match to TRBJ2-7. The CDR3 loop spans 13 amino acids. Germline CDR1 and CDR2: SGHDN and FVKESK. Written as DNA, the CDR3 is TGTGCCAGCAGCCCGACAGGGGGCGGCGAGCAGTACTTC. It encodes CASSPTGGGEQYF.

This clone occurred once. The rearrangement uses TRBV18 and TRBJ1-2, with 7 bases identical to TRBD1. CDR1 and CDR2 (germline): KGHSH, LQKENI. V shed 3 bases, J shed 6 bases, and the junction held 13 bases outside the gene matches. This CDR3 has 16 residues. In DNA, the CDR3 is TGTGCCAGCTCACCTGAGGGGGCGTTGACCGGGCATGGCTACACCTTC. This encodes CASSPEGALTGHGYTF.

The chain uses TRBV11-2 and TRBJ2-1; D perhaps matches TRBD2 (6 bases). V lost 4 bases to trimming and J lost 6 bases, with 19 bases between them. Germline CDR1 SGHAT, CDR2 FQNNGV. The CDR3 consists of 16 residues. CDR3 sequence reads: CASSSRLLAEGNEQFF. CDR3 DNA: TGTGCCAGCAGCTCCCGACTTTTGGCGGAGGGCAATGAGCAGTTCTTC.

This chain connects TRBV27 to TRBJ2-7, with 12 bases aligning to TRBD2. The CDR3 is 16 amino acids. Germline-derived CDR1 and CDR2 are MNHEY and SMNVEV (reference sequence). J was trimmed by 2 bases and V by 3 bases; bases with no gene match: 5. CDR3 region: CASSFRTSGIPYEQYF. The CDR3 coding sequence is TGTGCCAGCAGTTTCCGGACTAGCGGGATTCCCTACGAGCAGTACTTC.

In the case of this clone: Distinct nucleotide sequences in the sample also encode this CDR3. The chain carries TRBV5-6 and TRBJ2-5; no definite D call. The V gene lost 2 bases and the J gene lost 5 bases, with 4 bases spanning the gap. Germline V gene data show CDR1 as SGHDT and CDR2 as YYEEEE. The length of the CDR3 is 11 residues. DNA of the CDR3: TGTGCCAGCAGCTTTGGCGAGACCCAGTACTTC. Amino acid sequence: CASSFGETQYF. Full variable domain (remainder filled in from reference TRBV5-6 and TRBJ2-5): DAGVTQSPTHLIKTRGQQVTLRCSPKSGHDTVSWYQQALGQGPQFIFQYYEEEERQRGNFPDRFSGHQFPNYSSELNVNALLLGDSALYLCASSFGETQYFGPGTRLLVL.

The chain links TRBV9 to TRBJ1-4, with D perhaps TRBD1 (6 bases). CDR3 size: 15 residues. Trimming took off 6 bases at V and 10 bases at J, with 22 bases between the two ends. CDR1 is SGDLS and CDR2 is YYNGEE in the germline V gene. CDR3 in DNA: TGTGCCAGCATCCCACGACGGGACATGCTTGGAAAACTGTTTTTT. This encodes CASIPRRDMLGKLFF.